This TCR beta chain originates from a study of blood T cell repertoires in COVID-19. This clone was detected ten times or more. Data came from immunoSEQ multiplex PCR; TCRdb stores just in-frame clones and leaves some out. Of 490,000 or so clones in the sample, about nine tenths were seen once. Germline V CDR1 and CDR2: MNHNS, SASEGT. CDR3 length equals 16 residues. V lost 4 bases to trimming and J lost 7 bases; unmatched junction nucleotides: 8. The origin of this receptor is a woman aged 55-69 years who had recovered from COVID-19. The chain links TRBV6-1 to TRBJ2-1; 12 positions match TRBD2. Sequenced sample: PBMCs or T cells enriched from blood (not recorded which). This CDR3 is CASSARLAGVQNEQFF. The CDR3 region has the DNA TGTGCCAGCAGTGCTAGACTAGCGGGGGTGCAGAATGAGCAGTTCTTC.